The entry that follows covers one T cell receptor beta chain sequence. Antigen specificity is unknown. This sample is part of a study of T cells expressing NK-cell markers. Study-level background: From sorted CD3+CD56+NKG2C+, CD3+CD56+NKG2C- and CD3+CD56-NKG2C+ T cells came the TCR beta repertoires.

The study's findings and limits: As a fraction of CD8+ T cells, dominant NKG2C+ clonotypes reached about 1.0-7.5% in more than five donors.

It was by 5'RACE template switching with UMIs that TCR beta cDNA was made. For each CDR3 protein, TCRdb gives one entry from its re-call of the 5' RACE reads, without DNA. Here the sample table reports some 190,000 distinct CDR3 sequences. The receptor was derived from a man aged 18 to 70 in good health. Sequencing was done on a sample of blood T cells: a sorted CD56 or NKG2C T cell subset, CD4+ or CD8+ T cells, or bulk PBMC T cells (not recorded which).

The CDR3 sequence: CASSEDRQEGYTF. The chain couples TRBV7-9 to TRBJ1-2; the D call of TRBD1 rests on TCRdb alone, since no DNA is present to check it. The CDR3 is 13 residues long. Germline V gives CDR1 SEHNR, CDR2 FQNEAQ (reference sequence).